Shown below are 21 T cell receptor beta chains from a single sample sequenced in a study of T cell changes during pregnancy in multiple sclerosis. Libraries were prepared by immunoSEQ multiplex PCR; TCRdb keeps only in-frame clonotypes and omits some of them. The sample consists of about 40,000 clones, roughly nine tenths of them appearing once. The specimen comprised CD8+ T cells from peripheral blood mononuclear cells, sampled before pregnancy. These receptors were taken from a female donor with multiple sclerosis, enrolled in a pregnancy study.

The V gene is TRBV27, the J gene TRBJ2-2; maybe TRBD2 (6 bases). Germline CDR1 and CDR2: MNHEY and SMNVEV (reference sequence). There are 15 residues in the CDR3. Trimming took 6 bases from V and 0 from J, leaving 11 bases between them. CDR3 DNA: TGTGCCAGCAGCCTCTCGGGAGCGAACACCGGGGAGCTGTTTTTT. The encoded protein is CASSLSGANTGELFF.

The J gene is TRBJ2-7, the V gene TRBV27, with 8 bases matching TRBD2. This CDR3 region has 13 residues. The germline CDR1 and CDR2 sequences are MNHEY and SMNVEV (reference sequence). Losses at the gene ends were 6 bases for V and 6 bases for J; bases not matched to a gene: 7. This chain's CDR3 is CASSGGERGEQYF. CDR3 coding DNA: TGTGCCAGCAGCGGGGGGGAACGGGGCGAGCAGTACTTC.

The chain uses TRBV5-1 and TRBJ2-6, with D perhaps TRBD2 (6 bases). The CDR3 has 16 residues. The V and J ends lost 6 bases and 1 base respectively, with 14 bases between them. The germline V gene has CDR1 SGHRS and CDR2 YFSETQ. Here the CDR3 DNA reads TGCGCCAGCACGACACGGGAGAGTTCTGGGGCCAACGTCCTGACTTTC. Encoded protein: CASTTRESSGANVLTF. Looking up the rest from reference TRBV5-1 and TRBJ2-6 gives the full variable domain: KAGVTQTPRYLIKTRGQQVTLSCSPISGHRSVSWYQQTPGQGLQFLFEYFSETQRNKGNFPGRFSGRQFSNSRSEMNVSTLELGDSALYLCASTTRESSGANVLTFGAGSRLTVL.

This chain links TRBV5-4 with TRBJ2-1; 9 bases align to TRBD2. The CDR3 is 17 residues long. J lost 7 bases, V lost 0 bases, and 11 bases had no gene match. CDR1 and CDR2 (germline): SGHNT, YYREEE (reference sequence). Here the CDR3 DNA reads TGTGCCAGCAGCTTGGGAAATCTAGCGGGAAATAGTAATGAGCAGTTCTTC. It codes for CASSLGNLAGNSNEQFF.

The CDR3 coding sequence is TGTGCCATCAGTGACAGGGGTTCGTTCGGCTATGGCTACACCTTC. As protein: CAISDRGSFGYGYTF. The chain carries TRBV10-3 and TRBJ1-2; a weak D match, TRBD1 (6 bases). Germline CDR1 is ENHRY and CDR2 is SYGVKD. With 3 bases removed from V and 4 bases from J, the gap between germline ends came to 15 bases. The CDR3 is made up of 15 amino acids.

In nucleotides, the CDR3 is TGTGCCAGCAGTTTAACAGATAGCTATGGCTACACCTTC. This encodes CASSLTDSYGYTF. V gene TRBV28 combines with J gene TRBJ1-2; no clear D gene. The CDR3 runs to 13 residues. V shed 2 bases and J shed 4 bases, with 8 bases lying between them. Germline V gives CDR1 MDHEN, CDR2 SYDVKM.

J is TRBJ1-1 and V is TRBV19; TRBD1 matches 9 bases. The CDR3 is 13 residues long. The germline V gene has CDR1 LNHDA and CDR2 SQIVND (reference sequence). Trimming took 1 base from V and 8 from J; bases not matched to a gene: 2. CDR3 bases: TGTGCCAGTAGTATAGGGACAGGGGCCGAAGCTTTCTTT. Protein product: CASSIGTGAEAFF.

The gene calls are TRBV4-2 and TRBJ1-5; 10 bases are a match to TRBD1. V trimming: 6 bases; J trimming: 4 bases; junction bases outside the gene matches: 9. The CDR3 sequence is 16 residues long. The germline V gene encodes CDR1 LGHNA and CDR2 YNFKEQ. This CDR3 is CASRQTGGEGNQPQHF. Here the CDR3 DNA reads TGTGCCAGCAGGCAGACAGGGGGCGAAGGGAATCAGCCCCAGCATTTT.

The chain couples TRBV28 to TRBJ1-5; 7 positions match TRBD1. Trimming took 9 bases from V and 5 from J; bases not matched to a gene: 10. Germline CDR1 reads MDHEN; CDR2 reads SYDVKM. The length of the CDR3 is 14 residues. The CDR3 spells CASKGRQGDQPQHF. The CDR3 nucleotides read TGTGCCAGTAAAGGTCGTCAGGGGGATCAGCCCCAGCATTTT.

The chain employs TRBV18 and TRBJ2-7; 12 bases agree with TRBD2. Looked up from germline, CDR1 is KGHSH and CDR2 is LQKENI. The CDR3 length is 16 residues. The J segment lost 2 bases and the V segment lost 5 bases, leaving 7 bases of the junction unmatched. CDR3 residues: CASSSWTSGDTYEQYF. The CDR3 bases are TGTGCCAGCTCATCCTGGACTAGCGGGGATACCTACGAGCAGTACTTC. Based on the CDR3 plus reference TRBV18 and TRBJ2-7, the full variable domain is NAGVMQNPRHLVRRRGQEARLRCSPMKGHSHVYWYRQLPEEGLKFMVYLQKENIIDESGMPKERFSAEFPKEGPSILRIQQVVRGDSAAYFCASSSWTSGDTYEQYFGPGTRLTVT.

The gene calls are TRBV7-9 and TRBJ2-7, with 8 bases aligning to TRBD1. The CDR3 runs 15 residues. Germline CDR1 and CDR2: SEHNR and FQNEAQ (reference sequence). Trimming at V came to 4 bases and at J to 1 base, leaving 6 bases not matched to a gene. CDR3 sequence reads: CASSSSRTGSYEQYF. Here the CDR3 DNA reads TGTGCCAGCAGCTCCTCCCGGACAGGGTCCTACGAGCAGTACTTC.

The J gene is TRBJ2-7, the V gene TRBV4-2; 7 nucleotides align to TRBD2. Per germline, CDR1 LGHNA and CDR2 YNFKEQ. J was trimmed by 1 base and V by 5 bases; bases with no gene match: 5. The CDR3 is 14 amino acids. The CDR3 bases are TGTGCCAGCAGCGTCCAGCGGGGTTCCTACGAGCAGTACTTC. Protein product: CASSVQRGSYEQYF.

The chain is built from TRBV6-1 and TRBJ2-7, with 8 nucleotides matching TRBD1. With V trimmed by 6 bases and J by 3 bases, 10 bases remained unmatched. Germline loops: CDR1 MNHNS, CDR2 SASEGT. CDR3 size: 15 residues. The CDR3, as DNA: TGTGCCAGCAGCAAGCCCACAGGGGGAATCTACGAGCAGTACTTC. It encodes CASSKPTGGIYEQYF.

The table lists this clone with a few counts. V gene TRBV6-1 combines with J gene TRBJ1-2; 7 nucleotides align to TRBD1. The V segment lost 8 bases and the J segment 8 bases; nucleotides outside the gene matches: 17. The CDR3 contains 15 residues. Germline assignment: CDR1 MNHNS and CDR2 SASEGT. Here the CDR3 DNA reads TGTGCCAGCTCCCCCGGGACAGAAGGAGTTGGGGGCTACACCTTC. Translated: CASSPGTEGVGGYTF.

The J gene is TRBJ2-1, the V gene TRBV7-6; TRBD2 matches at 7 bases. J was trimmed by 1 base and V by 1 base; bases with no gene match: 4. Germline V gives CDR1 SGHVS, CDR2 FNYEAQ. This CDR3 contains 16 residues. CDR3 DNA sequence: TGTGCCAGCAGCTTAGAAGCGGGACGATCCTACAATGAGCAGTTCTTC. The encoded protein is CASSLEAGRSYNEQFF. Full variable domain (remainder filled in from reference TRBV7-6 and TRBJ2-1): GAGVSQSPRYKVTKRGQDVALRCDPISGHVSLYWYRQALGQGPEFLTYFNYEAQQDKSGLPNDRFSAERPEGSISTLTIQRTEQRDSAMYRCASSLEAGRSYNEQFFGPGTRLTVL.

The CDR3 loop reads CASSIRTGGNQPQHF. DNA of the CDR3: TGTGCCAGCAGTATCCGGACAGGGGGCAATCAGCCCCAGCATTTT. The chain has TRBV6-5 and TRBJ1-5, with 9 bases that match TRBD1. V was clipped by 5 bases and J by 2 bases; unmatched bases: 4. The CDR3 loop spans 15 amino acids. Germline-derived CDR1 and CDR2 are MNHEY and SVGAGI.

The chain joins TRBV19 to TRBJ2-7, with 8 nucleotides matching TRBD1. The CDR3 runs 14 residues. With V trimmed by 7 bases and J by 6 bases, 11 bases remained unmatched. CDR1 is LNHDA and CDR2 is SQIVND in the germline V gene (reference sequence). The CDR3 DNA reads as TGTGCCAGTACCCCGGGACAGGTAAACTCCGAGCAGTACTTC. Translated: CASTPGQVNSEQYF.

This chain uses TRBV5-4 with TRBJ1-1; TRBD1 might be the D (6 bases). Germline V lookup: CDR1 SGHNT, CDR2 YYREEE (reference sequence). V lost 2 bases, J lost 7 bases, and 12 bases lay in between. The CDR3 has 13 residues. CDR3 sequence reads: CASSLGGNLEAFF. The CDR3 nucleotides read TGTGCCAGCAGCTTAGGGGGAAACCTTGAAGCTTTCTTT.

The CDR3 sequence is CASSLESVGEKETQYF. CDR3 in DNA: TGTGCCAGCAGCTTAGAATCTGTCGGGGAGAAAGAGACCCAGTACTTC. The V call is TRBV13, the J call TRBJ2-5, with D possibly being TRBD2 (5 bases). Germline CDR1 and CDR2: PRHDT and FYEKMQ (reference sequence). Trimming left V 1 base short and J 3 bases short, with 15 bases between. This CDR3 is 16 amino acids long. Full variable domain (outside the CDR3, taken from reference TRBV13 and TRBJ2-5): AAGVIQSPRHLIKEKRETATLKCYPIPRHDTVYWYQQGPGQDPQFLISFYEKMQSDKGSIPDRFSAQQFSDYHSELNMSSLELGDSALYFCASSLESVGEKETQYFGPGTRLLVL.

The V call is TRBV19, the J call TRBJ2-2; D uncertain. Trimming stripped 5 bases from V and 3 bases from J, with 4 bases between. The CDR3 has 12 amino acids. CDR1 LNHDA and CDR2 SQIVND come from the germline V gene (reference sequence). The CDR3 loop reads CASSLHTGELFF. As DNA, the CDR3 is TGTGCCAGTAGTCTCCACACCGGGGAGCTGTTTTTT. The whole variable domain, filled in from reference TRBV19 and TRBJ2-2, reads DGGITQSPKYLFRKEGQNVTLSCEQNLNHDAMYWYRQDPGQGLRLIYYSQIVNDFQKGDIAEGYSVSREKKESFPLTVTSAQKNPTAFYLCASSLHTGELFFGEGSRLTVL.

A single count supports this clone. The rearrangement joins TRBV28 to TRBJ2-1; the D is unclear. Germline V gene sequence: CDR1 MDHEN, CDR2 SYDVKM. This CDR3 comprises 14 residues. The V and J ends lost 10 bases and 0 bases respectively, with 13 bases between them. The CDR3 reads CAIAAGRSYNEQFF. In DNA form, the CDR3 reads TGTGCCATTGCCGCAGGTCGCTCCTACAATGAGCAGTTCTTC.